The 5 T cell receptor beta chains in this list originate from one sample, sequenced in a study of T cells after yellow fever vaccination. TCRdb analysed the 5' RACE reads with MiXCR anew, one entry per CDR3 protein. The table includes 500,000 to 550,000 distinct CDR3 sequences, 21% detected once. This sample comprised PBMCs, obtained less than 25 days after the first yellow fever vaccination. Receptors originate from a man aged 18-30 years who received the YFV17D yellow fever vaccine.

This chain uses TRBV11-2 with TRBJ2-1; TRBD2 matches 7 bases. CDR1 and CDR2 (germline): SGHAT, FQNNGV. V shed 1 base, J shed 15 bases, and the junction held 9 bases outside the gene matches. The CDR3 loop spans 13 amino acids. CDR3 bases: TGTGCCAGCAGCTTAGCCTCGGGGGGAAGGCTGTTCTTC. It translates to CASSLASGGRLFF.

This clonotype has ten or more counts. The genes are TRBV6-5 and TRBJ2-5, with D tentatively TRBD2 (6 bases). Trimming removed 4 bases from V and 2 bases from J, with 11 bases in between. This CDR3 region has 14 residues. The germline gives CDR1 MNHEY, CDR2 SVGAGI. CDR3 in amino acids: CASSSDGGQETQYF. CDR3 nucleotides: TGTGCCAGCAGTTCTGACGGGGGACAAGAGACCCAGTACTTC.

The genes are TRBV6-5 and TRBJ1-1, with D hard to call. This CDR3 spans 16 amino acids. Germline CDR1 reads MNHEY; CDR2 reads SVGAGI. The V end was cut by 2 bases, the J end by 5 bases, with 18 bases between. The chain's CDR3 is CASSYQPGSGGTEAFF. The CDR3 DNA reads TGTGCCAGCAGTTACCAACCTGGGTCAGGCGGGACTGAAGCTTTCTTT.

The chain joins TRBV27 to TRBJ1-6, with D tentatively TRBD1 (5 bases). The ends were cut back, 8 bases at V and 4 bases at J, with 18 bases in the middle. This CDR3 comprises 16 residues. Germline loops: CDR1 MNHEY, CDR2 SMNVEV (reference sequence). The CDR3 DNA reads TGTGCCAGCGGAAGTCGGGGGGTTCTTTATAATTCACCCCTCCACTTT. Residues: CASGSRGVLYNSPLHF.

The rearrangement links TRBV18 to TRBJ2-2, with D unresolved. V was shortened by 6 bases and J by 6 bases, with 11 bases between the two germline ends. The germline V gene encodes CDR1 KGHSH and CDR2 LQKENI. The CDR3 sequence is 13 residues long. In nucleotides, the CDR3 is TGTGCCAGCTCTCCGAAGGATGCCGGGGAGCTGTTTTTT. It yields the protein CASSPKDAGELFF.